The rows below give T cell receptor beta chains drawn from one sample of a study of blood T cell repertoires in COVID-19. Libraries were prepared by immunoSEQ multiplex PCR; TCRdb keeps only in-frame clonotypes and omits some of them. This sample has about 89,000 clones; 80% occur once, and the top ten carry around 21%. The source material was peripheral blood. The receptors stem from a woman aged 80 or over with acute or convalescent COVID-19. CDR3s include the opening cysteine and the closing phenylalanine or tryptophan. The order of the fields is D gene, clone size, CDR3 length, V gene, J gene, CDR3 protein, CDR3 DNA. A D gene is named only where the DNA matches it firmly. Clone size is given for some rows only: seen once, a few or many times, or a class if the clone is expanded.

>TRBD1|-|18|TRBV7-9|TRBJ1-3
CASSARDRGMSSGNTIYF
TGTGCCAGCAGCGCCCGGGACAGGGGAATGAGCTCTGGAAACACCATATATTTT
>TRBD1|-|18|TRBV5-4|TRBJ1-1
CASSVGGDRGNMNTEAFF
TGTGCCAGCAGCGTTGGGGGGGACAGGGGGAACATGAACACTGAAGCTTTCTTT
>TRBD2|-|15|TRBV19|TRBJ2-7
CASSRLAGGPYEQYF
TGTGCCAGTAGTCGTCTAGCGGGAGGGCCCTACGAGCAGTACTTC
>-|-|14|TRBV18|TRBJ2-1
CASSPGSDYNEQFF
TGTGCCAGCTCACCAGGTAGTGACTACAATGAGCAGTTCTTC
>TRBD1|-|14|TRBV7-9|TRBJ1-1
CASSLGQGDTEAFF
TGTGCCAGCAGCTTGGGACAGGGAGACACTGAAGCTTTCTTT
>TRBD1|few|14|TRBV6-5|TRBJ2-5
CASSSQGVVETQYF
TGTGCCAGCAGTTCACAGGGGGTGGTGGAGACCCAGTACTTC
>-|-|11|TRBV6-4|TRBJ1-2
CASSDSRGYTF
TGTGCCAGCAGTGACTCGAGGGGCTACACCTTC
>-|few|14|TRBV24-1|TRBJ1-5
CATSQTNSNQPQHF
TGTGCCACCTCACAGACAAATAGCAATCAGCCCCAGCATTTT
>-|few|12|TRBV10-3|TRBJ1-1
CAISDKGDKAFF
TGTGCCATCAGTGACAAGGGGGATAAGGCTTTCTTT
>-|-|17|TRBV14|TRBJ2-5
CASSQVGLSGLRETQYF
TGTGCCAGCAGCCAAGTAGGTTTATCGGGTTTACGGGAGACCCAGTACTTC
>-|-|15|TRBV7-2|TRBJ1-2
CASSLAGTTNYGYTF
TGTGCCAGCAGCTTAGCGGGGACAACTAACTATGGCTACACCTTC
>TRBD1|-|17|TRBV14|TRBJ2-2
CASSQDPRTGRTGELFF
TGTGCCAGCAGCCAAGACCCCCGGACAGGACGCACCGGGGAGCTGTTTTTT
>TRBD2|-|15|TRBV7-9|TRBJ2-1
CASSKVRGGPNEQFF
TGTGCCAGCAGCAAAGTGCGGGGGGGCCCCAATGAGCAGTTCTTC
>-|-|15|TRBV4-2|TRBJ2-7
CASSQDNSGGSEQYF
TGTGCCAGCAGCCAAGATAATTCAGGGGGGTCCGAGCAGTACTTC
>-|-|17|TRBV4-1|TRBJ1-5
CASSQVSGRDRNQPQHF
TGCGCCAGCAGCCAAGTAAGTGGTCGGGATCGCAATCAGCCCCAGCATTTT
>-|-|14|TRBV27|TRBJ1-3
CASSLSYSGNTIYF
TGTGCCAGCAGTTTATCTTACTCTGGAAACACCATATATTTT
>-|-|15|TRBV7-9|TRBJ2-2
CASSLSSRNTGELFF
TGTGCCAGCAGCTTGAGTTCAAGAAACACCGGGGAGCTGTTTTTT
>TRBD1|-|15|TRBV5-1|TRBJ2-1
CASSLTGSSYNEQFF
TGCGCCAGCAGCCTGACAGGGAGCTCCTACAATGAGCAGTTCTTC
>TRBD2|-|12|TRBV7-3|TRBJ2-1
CASGLREGEQFF
TGTGCCAGCGGCCTCAGGGAGGGTGAGCAGTTCTTC
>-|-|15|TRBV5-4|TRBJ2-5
CASSLGGGGQETQYF
TGTGCCAGCAGCTTGGGGGGAGGGGGACAAGAGACCCAGTACTTC
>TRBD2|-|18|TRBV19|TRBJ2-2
CASSMGVSGRLDTGELFF
TGTGCCAGTAGTATGGGGGTTAGCGGGAGGTTGGACACCGGGGAGCTGTTTTTT
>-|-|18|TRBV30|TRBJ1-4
CAWSVRQIRLTTNEKLFF
TGTGCCTGGAGTGTAAGACAGATAAGACTGACAACTAATGAAAAACTGTTTTTT
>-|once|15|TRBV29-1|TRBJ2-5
CSVEDGYRVQETQYF
TGCAGCGTTGAAGATGGGTACAGGGTGCAAGAGACCCAGTACTTC
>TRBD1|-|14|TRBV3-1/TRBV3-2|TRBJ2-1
CASSQVQGAIEQFF
TGTGCCAGCAGCCAAGTACAGGGGGCGATTGAGCAGTTCTTC
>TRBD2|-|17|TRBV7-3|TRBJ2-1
CASSSRPAGGTKYEQFF
TGTGCCAGCAGTTCCCGACCAGCGGGGGGAACTAAGTATGAGCAGTTCTTC
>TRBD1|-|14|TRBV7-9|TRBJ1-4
CASSRRTGGEKLFF
TGTGCCAGCAGTCGACGGACAGGGGGTGAAAAACTGTTTTTT
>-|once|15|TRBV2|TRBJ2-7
CASSEVGLYNYEQYF
TGTGCCAGCAGTGAAGTTGGACTTTACAACTACGAGCAGTACTTC
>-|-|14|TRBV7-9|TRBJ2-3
CASSDKSDTDTQYF
TGTGCCAGCAGCGACAAGAGTGACACAGATACGCAGTATTTT